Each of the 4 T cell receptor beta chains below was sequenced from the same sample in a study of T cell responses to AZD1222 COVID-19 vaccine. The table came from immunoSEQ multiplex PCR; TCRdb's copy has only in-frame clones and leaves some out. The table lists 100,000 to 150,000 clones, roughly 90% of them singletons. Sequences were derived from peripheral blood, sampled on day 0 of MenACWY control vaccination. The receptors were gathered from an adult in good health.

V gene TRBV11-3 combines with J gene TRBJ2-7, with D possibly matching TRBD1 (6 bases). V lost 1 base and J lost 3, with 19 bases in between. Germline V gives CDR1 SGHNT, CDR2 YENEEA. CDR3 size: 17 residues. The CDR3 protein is CASSLGQGRAVIYEQYF. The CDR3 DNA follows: TGTGCCAGCAGCTTAGGGCAGGGGCGAGCGGTAATCTACGAGCAGTACTTC.

DNA of the CDR3: TGTGCCAGCAGCAGGGACAGCTTCACAGATACGCAGTATTTT. Its protein is CASSRDSFTDTQYF. The chain has TRBV13 and TRBJ2-3; 7 nucleotides line up with TRBD1. J lost 2 bases, V lost 5 bases, and 4 bases had no gene match. Germline V gene data show CDR1 as PRHDT and CDR2 as FYEKMQ (reference sequence). The CDR3 is 14 residues long.

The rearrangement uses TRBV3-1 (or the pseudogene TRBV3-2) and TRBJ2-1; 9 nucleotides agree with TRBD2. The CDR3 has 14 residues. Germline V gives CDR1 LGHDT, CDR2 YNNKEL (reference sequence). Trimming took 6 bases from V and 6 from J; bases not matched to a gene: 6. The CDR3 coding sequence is TGTGCCAGCAGACTTAGCGGGAGTCCCAATGAGCAGTTCTTC. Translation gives CASRLSGSPNEQFF.

The CDR3 nucleotides are TGTGCCAGCAGCTTAGCTGGGAGCGGCAGCACAGATACGCAGTATTTT. Amino acid sequence: CASSLAGSGSTDTQYF. The chain uses TRBV7-9 and TRBJ2-3, with TRBD2 as a possible D gene (5 bases). CDR3 length: 16 amino acids. The ends were cut back, 0 bases at V and 0 bases at J, with 10 bases in the middle. From germline, CDR1 is SEHNR and CDR2 FQNEAQ (reference sequence).